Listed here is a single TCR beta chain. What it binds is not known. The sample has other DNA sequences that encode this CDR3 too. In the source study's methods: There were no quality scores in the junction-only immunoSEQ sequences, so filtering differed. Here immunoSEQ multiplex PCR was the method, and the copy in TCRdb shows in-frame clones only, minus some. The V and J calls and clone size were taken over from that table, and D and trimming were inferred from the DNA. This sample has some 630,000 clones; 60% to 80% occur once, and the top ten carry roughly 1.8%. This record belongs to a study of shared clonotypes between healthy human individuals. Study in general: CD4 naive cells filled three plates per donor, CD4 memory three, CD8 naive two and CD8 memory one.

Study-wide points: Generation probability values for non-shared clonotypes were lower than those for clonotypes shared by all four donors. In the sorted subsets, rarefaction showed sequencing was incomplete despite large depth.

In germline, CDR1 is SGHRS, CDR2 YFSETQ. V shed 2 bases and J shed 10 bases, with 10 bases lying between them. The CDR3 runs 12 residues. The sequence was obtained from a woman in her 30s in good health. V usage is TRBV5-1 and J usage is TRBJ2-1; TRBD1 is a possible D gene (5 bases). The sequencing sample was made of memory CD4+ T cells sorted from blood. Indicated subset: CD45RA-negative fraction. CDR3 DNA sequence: TGCGCCAGCAGCTTAAGGGGTGGCGAGCAGTTCTTC. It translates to CASSLRGGEQFF. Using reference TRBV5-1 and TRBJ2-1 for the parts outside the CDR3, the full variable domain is KAGVTQTPRYLIKTRGQQVTLSCSPISGHRSVSWYQQTPGQGLQFLFEYFSETQRNKGNFPGRFSGRQFSNSRSEMNVSTLELGDSALYLCASSLRGGEQFFGPGTRLTVL.